A single sample is the source of the 17 T cell receptor beta chains below, sequenced in a study of T cells after yellow fever vaccination. TCRdb recomputed calls from the 5' RACE reads with MiXCR, one row per CDR3 protein. Among hundreds of thousands of distinct CDR3 sequences listed, 20% to 25% were seen once. Sequenced material: PBMCs, taken roughly 20 days after the first yellow fever vaccination. Receptors were obtained from a man younger than 35 who received the YFV17D yellow fever vaccine.

The genes are TRBV12-3 or TRBV12-4 and TRBJ2-7; 8 bases fit TRBD1. V was pared by 6 bases and J by 5 bases, with 9 bases of the junction left unmatched. The CDR3 runs to 14 residues. Here the CDR3 reads CASSAGTGTHEQYF. Written as DNA, the CDR3 is TGTGCCAGCAGCGCCGGGACAGGCACACACGAGCAGTACTTC.

This clonotype occurred a few times. The V call is TRBV11-1, the J call TRBJ2-2, with TRBD2 matching over 14 bases. CDR3 length equals 19 residues. Germline loops: CDR1 SGHAT, CDR2 FQDESV (reference sequence). J gave up 0 bases and V 7 bases, and 10 bases lay outside the gene matches. CDR3 nucleotide sequence: TGTGCCAGCACCACCGGGACTAGCGGGGGTTCCGCGAACACCGGGGAGCTGTTTTTT. This sequence encodes CASTTGTSGGSANTGELFF. Full variable domain (outside the CDR3, taken from reference TRBV11-1 and TRBJ2-2): EAEVAQSPRYKITEKSQAVAFWCDPISGHATLYWYRQILGQGPELLVQFQDESVVDDSQLPKDRFSAERLKGVDSTLKIQPAELGDSAMYLCASTTGTSGGSANTGELFFGEGSRLTVL.

The chain uses TRBV28 and TRBJ1-1; D may be TRBD1 (6 bases). The CDR3 is 18 residues long. Germline V lookup: CDR1 MDHEN, CDR2 SYDVKM. With 5 bases removed from V and 0 bases from J, the gap between germline ends came to 22 bases. The CDR3 region has the DNA TGTGCCAGCAGTCCCCCCGTGGGGGCTGGGTCGGTGAACACTGAAGCTTTCTTT. Residues: CASSPPVGAGSVNTEAFF. The full variable domain, in which reference TRBV28 and TRBJ1-1 provide the parts outside the CDR3, is DVKVTQSSRYLVKRTGEKVFLECVQDMDHENMFWYRQDPGLGLRLIYFSYDVKMKEKGDIPEGYSVSREKKERFSLILESASTNQTSMYLCASSPPVGAGSVNTEAFFGQGTRLTVV.

This chain joins TRBV28 and TRBJ2-7; 7 bases fit TRBD2. Per germline, CDR1 MDHEN and CDR2 SYDVKM. Trimming removed 4 bases from V and 6 bases from J; junction bases left unmatched: 9. CDR3 length: 14 residues. The CDR3 sequence: CASSSRSGLGEQYV. Here the CDR3 DNA reads TGTGCCAGCAGTTCACGTAGCGGGCTGGGCGAGCAGTACGTC.

This clonotype was observed a handful of times. This sequence joins TRBV11-2 and TRBJ2-1; TRBD2 matches 10 bases. The V segment lost 5 bases and the J segment 4 bases; nucleotides outside the gene matches: 5. The germline CDR1 and CDR2 sequences are SGHAT and FQNNGV. This CDR3 comprises 15 residues. CDR3 bases: TGTGCCAGCAGCCAACTAGCGGGGAGTTACAATGAGCAGTTCTTC. Protein: CASSQLAGSYNEQFF.

This clonotype was recorded a few times. J is TRBJ2-3 and V is TRBV7-2; D gene ambiguous. V was clipped by 5 bases and J by 11 bases, with 20 bases between them. CDR3 size: 14 residues. The germline CDR1 and CDR2 sequences are SGHTA and FQGNSA. The CDR3 sequence is CASSNGGPRGKQYF. For the CDR3, the DNA is TGTGCCAGCAGCAACGGCGGACCTAGAGGAAAGCAGTATTTT.

The table lists this clonotype with many counts. V gene TRBV6-2 or TRBV6-3 combines with J gene TRBJ2-7; 12 bases agree with TRBD1. The V segment lost 6 bases and the J segment 4 bases; nucleotides outside the gene matches: 7. Germline V gene sequence: CDR1 MNHEY, CDR2 SVGEGT. The length of the CDR3 is 15 residues. The CDR3 loop reads CASSRLGQGAYEQYF. DNA of the CDR3: TGTGCCAGCAGCCGCCTGGGACAGGGGGCGTACGAGCAGTACTTC.

This clonotype was seen many times. This rearrangement joins TRBV5-5 to TRBJ2-5; TRBD2 matches 7 bases. This CDR3 is built from 13 residues. V shed 0 bases and J 4 bases; nucleotides not matched to a gene: 0. The germline V gene encodes CDR1 SGHKS and CDR2 YYEKEE (reference sequence). CDR3 loop: CASSLASGETQYF. The CDR3 nucleotides are TGTGCCAGCAGCTTGGCTAGCGGAGAGACCCAGTACTTC.

This clonotype was seen only a few times. V is TRBV7-8 and J is TRBJ1-2, with TRBD1 matching 9 bases. Trimming cost V 5 bases and J 0 bases; bases outside gene matches: 4. This CDR3 is 15 amino acids long. Germline CDR1 SGHVS, CDR2 FQNEAQ. CDR3 residues: CASSVQGATNYGYTF. CDR3 nucleotides: TGTGCCAGCAGCGTACAGGGGGCGACTAACTATGGCTACACCTTC.

The rearrangement joins TRBV20-1 to TRBJ1-2, with no clear D. V lost 2 bases and J lost 0, with 13 bases in between. CDR1 is DFQATT, CDR2 SNEGSKA, per germline (reference sequence). This CDR3 is 15 amino acids long. This CDR3 reads CSARPGGWSNYGYTF. In nucleotides, the CDR3 is TGCAGTGCTAGACCCGGCGGGTGGTCTAACTATGGCTACACCTTC.

The rearrangement joins TRBV20-1 to TRBJ2-3; 13 nucleotides match TRBD2. Germline values: CDR1 DFQATT, CDR2 SNEGSKA (reference sequence). The V and J ends lost 6 bases and 1 base, in that order; junction bases with no gene match: 13. This CDR3 is built from 18 residues. The CDR3 bases are TGCAGTGCCACGGACACTAGCGGGGGGGCTCTGGGCACAGATACGCAGTATTTT. This gives the protein CSATDTSGGALGTDTQYF.

This clonotype was recorded a few times. The chain combines TRBV20-1 with TRBJ2-1; no firm D call. Trimming cost V 0 bases and J 8 bases, with 5 bases left between them. The CDR3 is made up of 11 amino acids. The germline V gene has CDR1 DFQATT and CDR2 SNEGSKA (reference sequence). Here the CDR3 DNA reads TGCAGTGCTAGAGATTTCGATGAGCAGTTCTTC. This encodes CSARDFDEQFF.

The rearrangement uses TRBV11-2 and TRBJ2-2, with TRBD2 as a possible D gene (5 bases). Germline V gives CDR1 SGHAT, CDR2 FQNNGV. The CDR3 totals 16 residues. Trimming cost V 4 bases and J 0 bases, with 12 bases left between them. The DNA of the CDR3 is TGTGCCAGCAGCTCGCCTAGCTACGCGAACACCGGGGAGCTGTTTTTT. This sequence encodes CASSSPSYANTGELFF.

The chain recombines TRBV19 with TRBJ2-3; 7 nucleotides match TRBD2. Germline V gene lookup returns CDR1 LNHDA and CDR2 SQIVND (reference sequence). J lost 4 bases, V lost 7 bases, and 17 bases had no gene match. The CDR3 totals 17 residues. CDR3 sequence (DNA): TGTGCCAGTAACCCCCCGTCGGGAGGCAGGACGCCAGATACGCAGTATTTT. Its protein is CASNPPSGGRTPDTQYF. Drawing the rest from reference TRBV19 and TRBJ2-3, the complete variable domain is DGGITQSPKYLFRKEGQNVTLSCEQNLNHDAMYWYRQDPGQGLRLIYYSQIVNDFQKGDIAEGYSVSREKKESFPLTVTSAQKNPTAFYLCASNPPSGGRTPDTQYFGPGTRLTVL.

The gene calls are TRBV11-3 and TRBJ2-2, with no clear D. Trimming took off 5 bases at V and 6 bases at J, with 10 bases between the two ends. Germline CDR1 and CDR2: SGHNT and YENEEA. This CDR3 spans 13 amino acids. The DNA of the CDR3 is TGTGCCAGCAGCCCACGATCGGCCGGGGAGCTGTTTTTT. Encoded protein: CASSPRSAGELFF.

This clonotype was observed a few times. The chain recombines TRBV28 with TRBJ2-1, with D unresolved. With 6 bases removed from V and 5 bases from J, the gap between germline ends came to 11 bases. From germline, CDR1 is MDHEN and CDR2 SYDVKM. CDR3 length equals 13 residues. The CDR3 spells CASRVTRDNEQFF. Written as DNA, the CDR3 is TGTGCCAGCAGAGTTACCAGAGACAATGAGCAGTTCTTC. Full variable domain (rest looked up from reference TRBV28 and TRBJ2-1): DVKVTQSSRYLVKRTGEKVFLECVQDMDHENMFWYRQDPGLGLRLIYFSYDVKMKEKGDIPEGYSVSREKKERFSLILESASTNQTSMYLCASRVTRDNEQFFGPGTRLTVL.

The chain combines TRBV12-3 or TRBV12-4 with TRBJ1-2; D is ambiguous. This CDR3 spans 11 amino acids. The ends were cut back, 0 bases at V and 7 bases at J, with 3 bases in the middle. The CDR3 protein is CASSLALGYTF. The CDR3 bases are TGTGCCAGCAGTTTAGCGCTTGGCTACACCTTC.